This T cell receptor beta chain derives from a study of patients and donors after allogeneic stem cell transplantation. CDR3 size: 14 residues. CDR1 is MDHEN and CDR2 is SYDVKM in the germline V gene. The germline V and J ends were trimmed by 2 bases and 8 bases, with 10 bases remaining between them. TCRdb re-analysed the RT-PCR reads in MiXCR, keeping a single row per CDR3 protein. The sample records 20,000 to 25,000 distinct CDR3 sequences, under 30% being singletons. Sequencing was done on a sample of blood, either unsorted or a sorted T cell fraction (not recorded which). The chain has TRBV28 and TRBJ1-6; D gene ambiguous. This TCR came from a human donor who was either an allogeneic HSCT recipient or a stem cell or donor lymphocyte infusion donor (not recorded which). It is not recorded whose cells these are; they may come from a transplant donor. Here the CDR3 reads CASSLSQRYSPLHF. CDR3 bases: TGTGCCAGCAGTTTAAGTCAGAGATATTCACCCCTCCACTTT.